These 14 T cell receptor beta chains originate from one sample sequenced in a study of T cells in narcolepsy. The method was immunoSEQ multiplex PCR; TCRdb's version includes in-frame clones alone and lacks a portion of them. The sample records about 40,000 clones, around 85% being singletons. Specimen: CD45RA- memory CD4+ T cells from PBMCs. The receptors shown here come from a human donor with narcolepsy.

The chain carries TRBV19 and TRBJ1-2; 7 nucleotides agree with TRBD1. V shed 5 bases, J shed 2 bases, and the junction held 5 bases outside the gene matches. Per germline, CDR1 LNHDA and CDR2 SQIVND (reference sequence). The CDR3 loop spans 14 amino acids. CDR3 DNA: TGTGCCAGTAGTGACACAGGGGAAAACTATGGCTACACCTTC. Translating gives CASSDTGENYGYTF. The full variable domain, completed using reference TRBV19 and TRBJ1-2, is DGGITQSPKYLFRKEGQNVTLSCEQNLNHDAMYWYRQDPGQGLRLIYYSQIVNDFQKGDIAEGYSVSREKKESFPLTVTSAQKNPTAFYLCASSDTGENYGYTFGSGTRLTVV.

The CDR3 here is CASYEGRGEAFF. The DNA of the CDR3 is TGTGCCAGCTACGAGGGTCGTGGAGAAGCTTTCTTT. The chain couples TRBV27 to TRBJ1-1; unclear D gene. The CDR3 has 12 amino acids. Per germline, CDR1 MNHEY and CDR2 SMNVEV (reference sequence). V lost 8 bases and J lost 8, with 15 bases in between.

A single count supports this clone. This chain uses TRBV13 with TRBJ2-7, with D hard to call. V was clipped by 5 bases and J by 3 bases, with 5 bases between them. Germline V gene sequence: CDR1 PRHDT, CDR2 FYEKMQ (reference sequence). This CDR3 region has 11 residues. CDR3 residues: CASSAYYEQYF. CDR3 nucleotide sequence: TGTGCCAGCAGCGCCTACTACGAGCAGTACTTC.

This clone showed up just once. The gene calls are TRBV7-9 and TRBJ2-7; D unclear. This CDR3 region has 11 residues. V was trimmed by 3 bases and J by 4 bases, leaving 4 bases between them. Germline CDR1 is SEHNR and CDR2 is FQNEAQ (reference sequence). DNA of the CDR3: TGTGCCAGCAGCTTGGAATACGAGCAGTACTTC. This gives the protein CASSLEYEQYF.

This clone came up once. The V gene is TRBV10-2, the J gene TRBJ1-5; no definite D call. Per germline, CDR1 WSHSY and CDR2 SAAADI. Trimming removed 3 bases at V and 3 bases at J, with 9 bases between. The CDR3 consists of 14 residues. CDR3 bases: TGCGCCAGCAGTGAAACCACTTCCAATCAGCCCCAGCATTTT. As protein: CASSETTSNQPQHF.

The chain is built from TRBV5-1 and TRBJ1-1; 8 positions agree with TRBD1. The CDR3 runs 14 residues. In germline, CDR1 is SGHRS, CDR2 YFSETQ. Trimming cost V 6 bases and J 1 base; bases outside gene matches: 5. CDR3 DNA sequence: TGCGCCAGCACCAGGCAGGGGGCGAACACTGAAGCTTTCTTT. As protein: CASTRQGANTEAFF.

The chain joins TRBV15 to TRBJ1-2; D is uncertain. The CDR3 spans 15 residues. Looked up from germline, CDR1 is LNHNV and CDR2 is YYDKDF (reference sequence). Between the trimmed V and J ends, which lost 5 bases and 2 bases, there was a span of 15 bases. Written as DNA, the CDR3 is TGTGCCACCAGCTCCGGTAGAGGAGCGAACTATGGCTACACCTTC. It yields the protein CATSSGRGANYGYTF.

The gene calls are TRBV11-2 and TRBJ2-1, with D perhaps TRBD1 (5 bases). Trimming removed 5 bases from V and 0 bases from J, with 11 bases in between. The CDR3 contains 15 residues. From germline, CDR1 is SGHAT and CDR2 FQNNGV. DNA for the CDR3: TGTGCCAGCAGCCCTACAGGTTTCTCCTACAATGAGCAGTTCTTC. Amino acids: CASSPTGFSYNEQFF.

The rearrangement links TRBV7-9 to TRBJ2-5, with no clear D. The DNA end is more similar to TRBJ2-7, so the J call may be wrong. Germline CDR1 SEHNR, CDR2 FQNEAQ (reference sequence). The CDR3 is 14 amino acids. Written as DNA, the CDR3 is TGTGCCAGCAGCTCCCGATTGGAAGATTACGAGCAGTACTTC. Amino acids: CASSSRLEDYEQYF.

The rearrangement uses TRBV11-3 and TRBJ2-1; TRBD2 is a possible D gene (6 bases). Trimming cost V 5 bases and J 6 bases, with 14 bases left between them. The CDR3 is made up of 14 amino acids. Germline V gene data show CDR1 as SGHNT and CDR2 as YENEEA. CDR3 protein: CASSRDSLANEQFF. CDR3 coding DNA: TGTGCCAGCAGCCGGGACTCCTTAGCCAATGAGCAGTTCTTC.

The V gene is TRBV4-1, the J gene TRBJ1-4; D uncertain. Between the trimmed V and J ends, which lost 0 bases and 8 bases, there was a span of 13 bases. This CDR3 has 15 amino acids. Looked up from germline, CDR1 is MGHRA and CDR2 is YSYEKL. The CDR3 nucleotides read TGCGCCAGCAGCCAAGAAGGGCTATTAGGGGAAAAACTGTTTTTT. It codes for CASSQEGLLGEKLFF.

The V gene is TRBV28, the J gene TRBJ1-5, with 9 nucleotides matching TRBD1. This CDR3 is built from 14 residues. Germline-derived CDR1 and CDR2 are MDHEN and SYDVKM. V shed 4 bases, J shed 6 bases, and the junction held 4 bases outside the gene matches. Here the CDR3 DNA reads TGTGCCAGCAGTTCCGGGACAGGGATTCAGCCCCAGCATTTT. Encoded protein: CASSSGTGIQPQHF.

The rearrangement links TRBV29-1 to TRBJ1-3; D might be TRBD1 (5 bases). The ends were cut back, 1 base at V and 3 bases at J, with 7 bases in the middle. CDR1 and CDR2 (germline): SQVTM, ANQGSEA. This CDR3 region has 13 residues. The CDR3 sequence is CSVEVGVGNTIYF. CDR3 bases: TGCAGCGTTGAAGTAGGGGTTGGAAACACCATATATTTT.

This clone was recorded once. Other DNA sequences in this sample translate to the same CDR3. The chain is built from TRBV18 and TRBJ1-2, with D possibly TRBD1 on 5 matching bases. CDR1 KGHSH and CDR2 LQKENI come from the germline V gene. This CDR3 has 13 amino acids. V lost 3 bases and J 7 bases, leaving 12 bases between the germline ends. This CDR3 reads CASSPKAGSGYTF. In DNA, the CDR3 is TGTGCCAGCTCACCGAAGGCAGGGTCTGGCTACACCTTC.